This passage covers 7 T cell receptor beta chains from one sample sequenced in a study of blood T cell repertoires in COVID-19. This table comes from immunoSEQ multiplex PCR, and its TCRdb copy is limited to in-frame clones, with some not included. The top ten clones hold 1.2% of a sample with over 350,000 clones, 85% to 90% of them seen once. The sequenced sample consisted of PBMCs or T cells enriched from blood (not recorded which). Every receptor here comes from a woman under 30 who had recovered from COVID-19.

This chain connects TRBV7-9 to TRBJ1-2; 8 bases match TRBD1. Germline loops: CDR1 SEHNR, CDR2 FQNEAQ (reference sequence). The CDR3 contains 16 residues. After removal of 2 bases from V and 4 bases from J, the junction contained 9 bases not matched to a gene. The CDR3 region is CASSLPGQGGSYGYTF. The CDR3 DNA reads TGTGCCAGCAGCTTACCCGGACAGGGTGGTTCCTATGGCTACACCTTC.

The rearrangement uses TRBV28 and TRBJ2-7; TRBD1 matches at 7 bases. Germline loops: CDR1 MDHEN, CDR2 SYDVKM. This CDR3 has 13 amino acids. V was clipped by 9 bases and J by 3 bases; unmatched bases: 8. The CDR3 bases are TGTGCCAGTACCGGGACAGATCTCTACGAGCAGTACTTC. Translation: CASTGTDLYEQYF.

CDR3 bases: TGTGCCAGCAGTGAAGGGTCAGGGGTGGCTTCACCCCTCCACTTT. Translation: CASSEGSGVASPLHF. The chain uses TRBV6-1 and TRBJ1-6; tentatively, D is TRBD1 (6 bases). The length of the CDR3 is 15 residues. V lost 1 base and J lost 9, with 13 bases in between. Germline values: CDR1 MNHNS, CDR2 SASEGT.

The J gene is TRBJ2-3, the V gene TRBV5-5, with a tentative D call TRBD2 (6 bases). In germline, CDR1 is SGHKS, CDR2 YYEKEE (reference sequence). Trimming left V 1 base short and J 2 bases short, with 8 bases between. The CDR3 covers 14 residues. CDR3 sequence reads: CASSLQRATDTQYF. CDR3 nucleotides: TGTGCCAGCAGCTTGCAGCGGGCCACAGATACGCAGTATTTT.

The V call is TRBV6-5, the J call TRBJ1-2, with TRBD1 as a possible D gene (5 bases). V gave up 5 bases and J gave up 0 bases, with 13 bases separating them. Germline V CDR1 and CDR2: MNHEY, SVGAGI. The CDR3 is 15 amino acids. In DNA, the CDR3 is TGTGCCAGCAGTCTTGGACACCTAACTAACTATGGCTACACCTTC. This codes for CASSLGHLTNYGYTF.

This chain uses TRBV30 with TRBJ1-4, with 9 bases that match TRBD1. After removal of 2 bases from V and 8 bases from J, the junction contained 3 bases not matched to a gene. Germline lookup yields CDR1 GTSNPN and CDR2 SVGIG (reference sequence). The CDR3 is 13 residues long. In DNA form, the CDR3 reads TGTGCCTGGAGTTGGACAGGGGACGAAAAACTGTTTTTT. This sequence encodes CAWSWTGDEKLFF.

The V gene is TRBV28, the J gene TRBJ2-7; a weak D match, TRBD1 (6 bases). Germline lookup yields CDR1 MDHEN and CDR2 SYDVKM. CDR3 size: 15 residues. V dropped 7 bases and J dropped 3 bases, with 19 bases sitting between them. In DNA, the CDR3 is TGTGCCAGCAACATCCCAGGGGCCCCCCTCTACGAGCAGTACTTC. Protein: CASNIPGAPLYEQYF.